These T cell receptor beta chains were read from a single sample in a study of T cells after yellow fever vaccination. TCRdb reanalysed the 5' RACE reads using MiXCR and keeps one entry per CDR3 protein. The sample includes nearly 45,000 distinct CDR3 sequences, almost 7% seen only once; the top ten take 14% to 15%. The material was CD8+ T cells not binding an NS4B(214-222) dextramer, sorted from PBMCs, obtained 45 days after the yellow fever booster vaccination. These receptors all come from a man aged 30 to 45 who received the YFV17D yellow fever vaccine. Both conserved end residues are part of each CDR3. D genes are given only for firm matches. Expanded clones get a size class; other rows say once, few or many, or leave the size out.

D gene | J gene | CDR3 length | clone size | V gene | CDR3 DNA | CDR3 protein
- | TRBJ2-7 | 14 | many | TRBV2 | TGTGCCAGCAGTGAAGCCGGAGGTAACTACGAGCAGTACTTC | CASSEAGGNYEQYF
- | TRBJ2-2 | 15 | many | TRBV9 | TGTGCCAGCAGCGTAGTGGAGACAGACACCGGGGAGCTGTTTTTT | CASSVVETDTGELFF
- | TRBJ2-2 | 12 | many | TRBV6-5 | TGTGCCAGCAGAGACAAGAAAGGGGAGCTGTTTTTT | CASRDKKGELFF
TRBD2 | TRBJ2-3 | 14 | many | TRBV6-1 | TGTGCCAGCAGTGAACTAGCGGGAGCAGATACGCAGTATTTT | CASSELAGADTQYF
- | TRBJ2-7 | 15 | few | TRBV5-4 | TGTGCCAGCAGCGCCCCGGAGCGGACACCCTACGAGCAGTACTTC | CASSAPERTPYEQYF
TRBD1 | TRBJ1-1 | 14 | many | TRBV14 | TGTGCCAGCAGAAGGACAGGGATTACTCCTCAAGCTTTCTTT | CASRRTGITPQAFF
- | TRBJ2-7 | 16 | many | TRBV9 | TGTGCCAGCAGCCGGGTGTCTAGCGCATACTCCTACGAGCAGTACTTC | CASSRVSSAYSYEQYF
- | TRBJ2-7 | 13 | many | TRBV20-1 | TGCAGTGCTAGTCCCCTGGGGGCGGGCGAGCAGTACTTC | CSASPLGAGEQYF
- | TRBJ2-6 | 15 | many | TRBV6-5 | TGTGCCAGCCACGGGTCCAACTCTGGGGCCAACGTCCTGACTTTC | CASHGSNSGANVLTF
- | TRBJ2-4 | 13 | many | TRBV7-2 | TGTGCCAGCAGCTTAGGGTGGGGAACCCCGGAGTACTTC | CASSLGWGTPEYF
TRBD2 | TRBJ2-7 | 13 | many | TRBV5-1 | TGCGCCAGCAGCTTGACTAGCGCGGGTGAGCAGTACTTC | CASSLTSAGEQYF
- | TRBJ2-5 | 13 | many | TRBV5-1 | TGCGCCAGCGCTGGGACAAGTCAAGAGACCCAGTACTTC | CASAGTSQETQYF
TRBD1 | TRBJ2-1 | 14 | many | TRBV20-1 | TGCAGTGCTAGAGAAATGGACAGGGGTCATGAGCAGTTCTTC | CSAREMDRGHEQFF
- | TRBJ2-7 | 13 | many | TRBV27 | TGTGCCAGCGGGGCGGGGGCCCTGTACGAGCAGTACTTC | CASGAGALYEQYF
TRBD1 | TRBJ1-6 | 14 | many | TRBV25-1 | TGTGCCAGCAGTGAAGGGACAGATTCTTCACCCCTCCACTTT | CASSEGTDSSPLHF
TRBD1 | TRBJ2-7 | 17 | few | TRBV4-2 | TGTGCCAGCAGCCAAGGGGACAGTTTCAGACCCTCCTACGAGCAGTACTTC | CASSQGDSFRPSYEQYF
- | TRBJ2-3 | 15 | many | TRBV28 | TGTGCCAGCAGTGGTGTGTCGGTTGGCACAGATACGCAGTATTTT | CASSGVSVGTDTQYF
- | TRBJ1-1 | 14 | - | TRBV12-3/TRBV12-4 | TGTGCCAGCAGTTTCCGAGGGGGGGTGGTTGAAGCTTTCTTT | CASSFRGGVVEAFF
TRBD2 | TRBJ2-1 | 18 | many | TRBV4-1 | TGCGCCAGCAGCCAAGAACGGGTGTTGGCGGGAGGAAACAATGAGCAGTTCTTC | CASSQERVLAGGNNEQFF
- | TRBJ2-3 | 13 | many | TRBV10-3 | TGTGCCATCAGTGACGACCGCACAGATACGCAGTATTTT | CAISDDRTDTQYF
TRBD1 | TRBJ2-7 | 15 | many | TRBV5-4 | TGTGCCAGCAGCCCCGGGACAGGGATTGCCTACGAGCAGTACTTC | CASSPGTGIAYEQYF
- | TRBJ2-5 | 19 | many | TRBV11-2 | TGTGCCAGCAGCTTAGACGGGGGGCCCCTTGTTTCCCTCCAAGAGACCCAGTACTTC | CASSLDGGPLVSLQETQYF
- | TRBJ2-7 | 14 | many | TRBV6-5 | TGTGCCAGCAGTTACCCGGGACCGGGCTACGAGCAGTACTTC | CASSYPGPGYEQYF
- | TRBJ2-3 | 11 | many | TRBV11-2 | TGTGCCAGCAGAAACACGCATACGCAGTATTTT | CASRNTHTQYF
- | TRBJ2-2 | 13 | many | TRBV7-9 | TGTGCCAGACCCAGGGAGGACACCGGGGAGCTGTTTTTT | CARPREDTGELFF
- | TRBJ2-3 | 16 | - | TRBV12-2 | TGTGCAAGTCGCTCTAGGATAGGGGTTAGCACAGATACGCAGTATTTT | CASRSRIGVSTDTQYF